Only a few counts were recorded for the clone carrying this TCR beta chain. The authors' processing: Reference gene primer amplification gave nucleated cell count estimates. Repertoires were generated with immunoSEQ multiplex PCR, while TCRdb's copy carries only in-frame clones and drops some. V, J and clone size derive from that table, while D and trimming were established from the DNA sequence. The sample lists approximately 59,000 clones, about 81% occurring once. This record belongs to a study of blood T cell repertoires in COVID-19. Study context: Spain, Italy and the United States supplied samples that represented acute and convalescent COVID-19. In each case, the material was cDNA or gDNA derived from T cells, B-cell-depleted T cells, or PBMCs.

The CDR3 totals 15 residues. V lost 8 bases, J lost 2 bases, and 16 bases lay in between. The germline CDR1 and CDR2 sequences are SNHLY and FYNNEI. The chain uses TRBV2 and TRBJ1-5, with a possible D match to TRBD1 (6 bases). The specimen was peripheral blood. The origin of this receptor is an older man with acute or convalescent COVID-19. This CDR3 reads CASGHRGNRNQPQHF. CDR3 nucleotide sequence: TGTGCCAGCGGACATAGGGGGAATCGCAATCAGCCCCAGCATTTT.